Below, 15 T cell receptor beta chains from the same sample are listed, as sequenced in a study of cytomegalovirus exposure and HLA in healthy donors. The study ran its PCR with 60 Vbeta and 13 Jbeta primers. Sequencing was performed with immunoSEQ multiplex PCR; in TCRdb, only in-frame clones are kept and a portion is missing. The sample lists fewer than 250,000 clones, about 80% occurring once. Sequencing was done on a sample of PBMCs. The receptors stem from a woman in her forties or fifties in good health and CMV-seropositive.

The CDR3 loop is CASGFSGGMGRYF. CDR3 sequence (DNA): TGTGCCAGCGGCTTTTCGGGGGGGATGGGGCGGTACTTC. V usage is TRBV6-1 and J usage is TRBJ2-7, with 8 nucleotides matching TRBD2. The CDR3 spans 13 residues. CDR1 and CDR2 from the germline V gene are MNHNS and SASEGT. The ends lost 8 bases at V and 12 bases at J; junction bases unmatched: 15.

The chain couples TRBV4-1 to TRBJ2-1; 9 bases align to TRBD2. The CDR3 has 16 residues. The junction had 7 bases not matched to a gene; V was cut back by 0 bases and J by 7 bases. CDR1 MGHRA and CDR2 YSYEKL come from the germline V gene. The CDR3 DNA follows: TGCGCCAGCAGCCAAGATACAAGCGGGAGGAGGAATGAGCAGTTCTTC. Its translation is CASSQDTSGRRNEQFF.

The chain links TRBV19 to TRBJ1-5, with D uncertain. This CDR3 spans 13 amino acids. Trimming removed 4 bases from V and 4 bases from J, with 8 bases in between. Germline CDR1 LNHDA, CDR2 SQIVND (reference sequence). CDR3 sequence (DNA): TGTGCCAGTAGTAGTCAGTATAATCAGCCCCAGCATTTT. Translating it yields CASSSQYNQPQHF.

The chain links TRBV6-1 to TRBJ2-3, with TRBD2 matching over 10 bases. The V and J ends lost 5 bases and 5 bases, in that order; junction bases with no gene match: 7. From germline, CDR1 is MNHNS and CDR2 SASEGT. CDR3 length equals 15 residues. The CDR3 region is CASSPSGTSEDTQYF. DNA of the CDR3: TGTGCCAGCAGTCCTTCCGGGACTAGCGAAGATACGCAGTATTTT.

The chain has TRBV7-7 and TRBJ1-3; D gene uncertain. The V end was cut by 1 base, the J end by 0 bases, with 10 bases between. The CDR3 consists of 16 residues. Per the germline V gene, CDR1 is SSHAT and CDR2 is FNYEAQ (reference sequence). CDR3 in DNA: TGTGCCAGCAGCTTAGGCCCCGGGAGCTCTGGAAACACCATATATTTT. This encodes CASSLGPGSSGNTIYF.

The sample holds a few counts of this clone. The gene calls are TRBV19 and TRBJ2-7, with D possibly matching TRBD1 (5 bases). V lost 6 bases, J lost 1 base, and 13 bases lay in between. This CDR3 has 14 residues. Per germline, CDR1 LNHDA and CDR2 SQIVND (reference sequence). The CDR3 DNA sequence: TGTGCCAGTAGACAAGTCGACAGATCCTACGAGCAGTACTTC. Translating it yields CASRQVDRSYEQYF.

This clone occurred once. The DNA for the CDR3 is TGTGCCAGCAGCTCCAAAACAAGCGGGGGGAGCGAAGAGACCCAGTACTTC. This gives the protein CASSSKTSGGSEETQYF. V usage is TRBV13 and J usage is TRBJ2-5; 9 bases map to TRBD2. CDR1 is PRHDT, CDR2 FYEKMQ, per germline (reference sequence). CDR3 length: 17 residues. V trimming: 4 bases; J trimming: 3 bases; junction bases outside the gene matches: 12.

V gene TRBV5-6 combines with J gene TRBJ2-5; 9 bases are a match to TRBD1. Germline V lookup: CDR1 SGHDT, CDR2 YYEEEE. The CDR3 contains 15 residues. J lost 2 bases, V lost 4 bases, and 6 bases had no gene match. CDR3 nucleotides: TGTGCCAGCAGCCTGGACAGGGGTGGACAAGAGACCCAGTACTTC. Amino acid sequence: CASSLDRGGQETQYF.

V and J are TRBV2 and TRBJ2-7; possible D gene TRBD2, 6 bases. CDR1 is SNHLY, CDR2 FYNNEI, per germline. Deletions cut 9 bases from V and 4 bases from J, with 16 bases between. The CDR3 extends over 13 amino acids. For the CDR3, the DNA is TGTGCCAGGTCGATCCCGGGAGCATACGAGCAGTACTTC. Translating gives CARSIPGAYEQYF. Full variable domain (missing parts from reference TRBV2 and TRBJ2-7): EPEVTQTPSHQVTQMGQEVILRCVPISNHLYFYWYRQILGQKVEFLVSFYNNEISEKSEIFDDQFSVERPDGSNFTLKIRSTKLEDSAMYFCARSIPGAYEQYFGPGTRLTVT.

The chain uses TRBV6-1 and TRBJ1-6, with unresolved D. The V gene's germline CDR1 is MNHNS and CDR2 SASEGT. The CDR3 consists of 14 residues. Trimming left V 3 bases short and J 14 bases short, with 17 bases between. DNA for the CDR3: TGTGCCAGCAGTGATGGCGGGTCACCGGCCGCCCTCCACTTT. It encodes CASSDGGSPAALHF.

The chain recombines TRBV6-1 with TRBJ2-3, with no clear D. The CDR3 covers 12 residues. V was cut by 4 bases and J by 4 bases, with 6 bases left in between. Germline lookup yields CDR1 MNHNS and CDR2 SASEGT. The CDR3 loop reads CASSVLSDTQYF. CDR3 sequence (DNA): TGTGCCAGCAGTGTCCTTTCAGATACGCAGTATTTT.

V gene TRBV6-5 combines with J gene TRBJ1-1; D uncertain. The V gene's germline CDR1 is MNHEY and CDR2 SVGAGI. V was trimmed by 8 bases and J by 5 bases, leaving 15 bases between them. The CDR3 extends over 13 amino acids. CDR3 amino acids: CASVRVAGTEAFF. The CDR3 DNA sequence: TGTGCCAGCGTTCGAGTGGCGGGGACTGAAGCTTTCTTT.

The chain links TRBV28 to TRBJ1-2; perhaps TRBD1 as D (6 bases). The V gene's germline CDR1 is MDHEN and CDR2 SYDVKM. CDR3 size: 17 residues. Between the trimmed V and J ends, which lost 4 bases and 0 bases, there was a span of 18 bases. CDR3 sequence (DNA): TGTGCCAGCAGTTCTACGAGGGTGACAGGCCCTAACTATGGCTACACCTTC. Its protein product is CASSSTRVTGPNYGYTF.

A few counts support this clone. This rearrangement joins TRBV6-4 to TRBJ2-3, with 14 bases fitting TRBD2. The CDR3 length is 17 residues. Germline trimming cut 2 bases from V and 6 bases from J; bases unmatched to any gene: 7. Looked up from germline, CDR1 is MRHNA and CDR2 is SNTAGT. CDR3 region: CASSDEGTSGGRDTQYF. The DNA for the CDR3 is TGTGCCAGCAGTGACGAAGGGACTAGCGGGGGACGTGATACGCAGTATTTT.

The chain links TRBV30 to TRBJ1-5, with unresolved D. The germline CDR1 and CDR2 sequences are GTSNPN and SVGIG (reference sequence). V was pared by 0 bases and J by 7 bases, with 10 bases between. This CDR3 comprises 13 residues. The CDR3 nucleotides read TGTGCCTGGAGTGTAAATTTTCGGCAGCCCCAGCATTTT. It is translated as CAWSVNFRQPQHF.